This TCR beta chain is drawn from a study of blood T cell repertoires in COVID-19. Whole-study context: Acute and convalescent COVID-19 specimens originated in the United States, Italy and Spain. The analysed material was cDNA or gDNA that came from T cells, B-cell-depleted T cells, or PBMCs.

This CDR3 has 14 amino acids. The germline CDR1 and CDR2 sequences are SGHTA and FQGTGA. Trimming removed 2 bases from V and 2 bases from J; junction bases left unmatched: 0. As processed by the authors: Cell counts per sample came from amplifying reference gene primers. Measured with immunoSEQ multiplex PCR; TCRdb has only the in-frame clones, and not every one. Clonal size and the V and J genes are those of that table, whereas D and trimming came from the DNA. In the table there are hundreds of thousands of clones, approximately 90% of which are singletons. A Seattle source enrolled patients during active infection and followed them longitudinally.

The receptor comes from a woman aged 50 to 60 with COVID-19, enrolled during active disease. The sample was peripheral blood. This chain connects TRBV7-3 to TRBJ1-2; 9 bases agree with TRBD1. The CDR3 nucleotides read TGTGCCAGCAGCTTAGGACAGGGGAACTATGGCTACACCTTC. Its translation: CASSLGQGNYGYTF. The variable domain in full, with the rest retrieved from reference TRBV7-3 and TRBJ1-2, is GAGVSQTPSNKVTEKGKYVELRCDPISGHTALYWYRQSLGQGPEFLIYFQGTGAADDSGLPNDRFFAVRPEGSVSTLKIQRTERGDSAVYLCASSLGQGNYGYTFGSGTRLTVV.